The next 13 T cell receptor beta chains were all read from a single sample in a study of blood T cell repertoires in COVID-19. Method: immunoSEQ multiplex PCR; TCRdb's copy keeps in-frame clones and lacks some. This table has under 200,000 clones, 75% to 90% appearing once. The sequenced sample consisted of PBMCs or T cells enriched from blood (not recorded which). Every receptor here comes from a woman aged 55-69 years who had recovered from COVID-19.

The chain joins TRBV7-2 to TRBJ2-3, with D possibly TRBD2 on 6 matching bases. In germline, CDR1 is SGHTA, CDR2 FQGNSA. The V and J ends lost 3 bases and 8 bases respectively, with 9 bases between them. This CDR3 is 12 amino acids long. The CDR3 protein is CASSFRESTQYF. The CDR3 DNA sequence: TGTGCCAGCAGCTTTCGGGAGTCTACGCAGTATTTT.

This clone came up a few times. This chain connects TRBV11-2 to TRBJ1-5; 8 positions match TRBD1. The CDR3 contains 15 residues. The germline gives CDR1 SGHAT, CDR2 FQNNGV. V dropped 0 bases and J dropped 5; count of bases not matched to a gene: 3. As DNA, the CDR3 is TGTGCCAGCAGCTTAGATTCCAGGGGGCATCAGCCCCAGCATTTT. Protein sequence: CASSLDSRGHQPQHF.

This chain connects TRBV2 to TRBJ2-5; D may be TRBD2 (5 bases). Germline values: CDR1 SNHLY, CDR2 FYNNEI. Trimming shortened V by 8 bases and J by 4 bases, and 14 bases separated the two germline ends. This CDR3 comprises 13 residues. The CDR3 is CASVEGAGETQYF. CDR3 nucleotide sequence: TGTGCCAGCGTAGAGGGCGCGGGAGAGACCCAGTACTTC.

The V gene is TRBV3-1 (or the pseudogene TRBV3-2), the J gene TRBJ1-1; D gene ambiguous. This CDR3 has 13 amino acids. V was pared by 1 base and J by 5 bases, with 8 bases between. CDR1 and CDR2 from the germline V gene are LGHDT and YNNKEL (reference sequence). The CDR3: CASSQVIETEAFF. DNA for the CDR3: TGTGCCAGCAGCCAAGTTATAGAAACTGAAGCTTTCTTT.

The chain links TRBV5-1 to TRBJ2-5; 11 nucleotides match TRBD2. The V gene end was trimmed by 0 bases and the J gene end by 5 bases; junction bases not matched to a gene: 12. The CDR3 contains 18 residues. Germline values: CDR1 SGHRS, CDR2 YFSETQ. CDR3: CASSLGFSGRADQETQYF. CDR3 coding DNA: TGCGCCAGCAGCTTGGGGTTTAGCGGGAGGGCCGATCAGGAGACCCAGTACTTC. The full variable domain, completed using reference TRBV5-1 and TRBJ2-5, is KAGVTQTPRYLIKTRGQQVTLSCSPISGHRSVSWYQQTPGQGLQFLFEYFSETQRNKGNFPGRFSGRQFSNSRSEMNVSTLELGDSALYLCASSLGFSGRADQETQYFGPGTRLLVL.

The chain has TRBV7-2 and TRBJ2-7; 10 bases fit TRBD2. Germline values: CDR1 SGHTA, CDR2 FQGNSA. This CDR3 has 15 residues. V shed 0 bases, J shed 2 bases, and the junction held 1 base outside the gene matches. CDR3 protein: CASSLASGGPYEQYF. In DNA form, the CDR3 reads TGTGCCAGCAGCTTAGCTAGCGGGGGGCCCTACGAGCAGTACTTC.

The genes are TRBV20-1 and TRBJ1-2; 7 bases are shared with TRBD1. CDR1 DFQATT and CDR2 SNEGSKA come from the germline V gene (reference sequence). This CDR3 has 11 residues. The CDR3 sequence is CIWTGGNGYTF. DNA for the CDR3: TGCATTTGGACAGGAGGGAATGGCTACACCTTC.

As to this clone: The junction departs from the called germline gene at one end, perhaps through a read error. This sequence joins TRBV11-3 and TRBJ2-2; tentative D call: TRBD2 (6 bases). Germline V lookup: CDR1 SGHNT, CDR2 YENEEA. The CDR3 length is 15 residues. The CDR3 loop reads CASSLDGGATRELFF. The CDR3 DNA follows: TGTGCCAGCAGCTTAGATGGCGGGGCCACCAGGGAGCTGTTTTTT.

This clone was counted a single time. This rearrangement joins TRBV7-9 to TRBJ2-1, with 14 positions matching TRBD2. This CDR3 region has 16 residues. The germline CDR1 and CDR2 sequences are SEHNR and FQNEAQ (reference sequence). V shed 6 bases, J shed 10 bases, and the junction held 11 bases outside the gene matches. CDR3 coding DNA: TGTGCCAGCAGTGATGTAGTCTGGACTAGCGGGAGGGAGCAGTTCTTC. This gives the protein CASSDVVWTSGREQFF. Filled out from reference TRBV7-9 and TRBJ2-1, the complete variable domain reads DTGVSQNPRHKITKRGQNVTFRCDPISEHNRLYWYRQTLGQGPEFLTYFQNEAQLEKSRLLSDRFSAERPKGSFSTLEIQRTEQGDSAMYLCASSDVVWTSGREQFFGPGTRLTVL.

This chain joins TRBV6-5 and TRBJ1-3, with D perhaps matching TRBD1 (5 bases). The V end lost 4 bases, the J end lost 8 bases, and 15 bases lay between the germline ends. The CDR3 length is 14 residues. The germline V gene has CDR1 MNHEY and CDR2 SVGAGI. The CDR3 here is CASSSRMGLDTIYF. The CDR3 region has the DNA TGTGCCAGCAGTTCTAGAATGGGGCTAGACACCATATATTTT.

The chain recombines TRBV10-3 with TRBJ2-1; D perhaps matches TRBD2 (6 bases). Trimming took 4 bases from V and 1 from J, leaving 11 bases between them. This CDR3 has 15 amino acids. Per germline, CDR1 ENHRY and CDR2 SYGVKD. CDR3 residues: CAISGGTLSYNEQFF. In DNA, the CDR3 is TGTGCCATCAGTGGGGGGACTCTGTCCTACAATGAGCAGTTCTTC.

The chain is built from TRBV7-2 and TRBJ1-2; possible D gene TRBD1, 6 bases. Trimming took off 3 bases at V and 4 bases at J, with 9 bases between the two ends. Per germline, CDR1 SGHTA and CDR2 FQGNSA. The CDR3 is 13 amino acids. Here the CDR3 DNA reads TGTGCCAGCAGCTTGTCACAGGGCTATGGCTACACCTTC. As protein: CASSLSQGYGYTF.

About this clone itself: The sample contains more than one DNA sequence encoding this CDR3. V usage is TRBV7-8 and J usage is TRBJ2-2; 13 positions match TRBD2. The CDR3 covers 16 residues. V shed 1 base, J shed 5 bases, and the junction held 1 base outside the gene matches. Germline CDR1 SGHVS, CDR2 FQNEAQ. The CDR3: CASSLGTSGRTGELFF. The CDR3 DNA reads TGTGCCAGCAGCTTAGGGACTAGCGGGAGAACCGGGGAGCTGTTTTTT.